This record covers a single TCR beta chain. PCR used 60 Vbeta primers and 13 Jbeta primers. TCRdb's copy holds only in-frame clones and misses some; the assay was immunoSEQ multiplex PCR. The sample has over 150,000 clones, more than 65% seen once. This sample stems from a study of cytomegalovirus exposure and HLA in healthy donors. CDR3 length equals 15 residues. With 5 bases clipped from V and 8 bases from J, the junction kept 11 bases outside the gene matches. Per germline, CDR1 SGHAT and CDR2 FQDESV (reference sequence). V usage is TRBV11-1 and J usage is TRBJ1-4; 7 bases agree with TRBD1. The sample taken for sequencing was PBMCs. This TCR derives from a girl under 10 years old in good health and CMV-seropositive. CDR3 in DNA: TGTGCCAGCAGCAAATGGACAGGTCGCGGGGAAAAACTGTTTTTT. This codes for CASSKWTGRGEKLFF.